Following are 31 T cell receptor beta chains from one sample sequenced in a study of blood T cell repertoires in COVID-19. Profiling relied on immunoSEQ multiplex PCR, and the TCRdb table lists in-frame clones only, not all of them. This sample has about 200,000 clones, with approximately 88% found just once. Sequenced input: peripheral blood. These receptors were collected from a middle-aged man with acute or convalescent COVID-19.

With respect to this clone: Other DNA sequences in this sample translate to the same CDR3. This rearrangement joins TRBV19 to TRBJ1-5, with D possibly matching TRBD1 (5 bases). CDR1 and CDR2 from the germline V gene are LNHDA and SQIVND (reference sequence). The CDR3 has 14 amino acids. V shed 3 bases and J shed 6 bases, with 12 bases lying between them. The CDR3 protein is CASSIGQGGQPQHF. The CDR3 nucleotides read TGTGCCAGTAGTATCGGTCAGGGTGGTCAGCCCCAGCATTTT.

In this sample, this clone turned up a few times. The rearrangement uses TRBV11-2 and TRBJ1-5, with TRBD1 identical over 9 bases. Unmatched junction bases numbered 5, after V lost 5 bases and J lost 9 bases. The CDR3 runs 13 residues. CDR1 is SGHAT and CDR2 is FQNNGV in the germline V gene. Written as DNA, the CDR3 is TGTGCCAGCAGCCCGGGACAGGGTAGGCCCCAGCATTTT. This codes for CASSPGQGRPQHF.

The gene calls are TRBV11-2 and TRBJ2-3, with 9 bases aligning to TRBD2. The V gene end was trimmed by 4 bases and the J gene end by 1 base; junction bases not matched to a gene: 6. CDR3 length equals 16 residues. Germline-derived CDR1 and CDR2 are SGHAT and FQNNGV. CDR3 loop: CASSSGRTSGTDTQYF. DNA for the CDR3: TGTGCCAGCAGCTCAGGAAGGACTAGCGGCACAGATACGCAGTATTTT.

This clone occurred a few times. The chain employs TRBV10-1 and TRBJ2-7; tentatively, D is TRBD1 (5 bases). V was pared by 2 bases and J by 6 bases, with 11 bases between. Germline CDR1 is WNHNN and CDR2 is SYGVQD (reference sequence). CDR3 length: 13 amino acids. The CDR3 reads CASSELQRGEQYF. The DNA for the CDR3 is TGCGCCAGCAGTGAGCTCCAAAGGGGCGAGCAGTACTTC.

The J gene is TRBJ2-5, the V gene TRBV7-9; possibly TRBD2 for D (6 bases). Germline CDR1 and CDR2: SEHNR and FQNEAQ (reference sequence). The CDR3 consists of 16 residues. V lost 2 bases and J 4 bases, leaving 17 bases between the germline ends. The CDR3 sequence is CASSLLGGGDLETQYF. The CDR3, as DNA: TGTGCCAGCAGCTTATTGGGTGGCGGGGATTTAGAGACCCAGTACTTC.

The chain has TRBV5-4 and TRBJ1-2; TRBD1 agrees at 12 bases. The ends lost 2 bases at V and 7 bases at J; junction bases unmatched: 6. The CDR3 extends over 15 amino acids. The germline CDR1 and CDR2 sequences are SGHNT and YYREEE (reference sequence). The CDR3 nucleotides read TGTGCCAGCAGCTTACCGGGACAGGGGGCAGGTGGCTACACCTTC. Its protein is CASSLPGQGAGGYTF.

The chain carries TRBV6-5 and TRBJ2-7, with D perhaps TRBD1 (5 bases). Trimming left V 0 bases short and J 6 bases short, with 12 bases between. The CDR3 totals 14 residues. Germline CDR1 MNHEY, CDR2 SVGAGI. CDR3 protein: CASSYSAGPAEQYF. For the CDR3, the DNA is TGTGCCAGCAGTTACTCGGCAGGGCCAGCCGAGCAGTACTTC.

The V gene is TRBV7-9, the J gene TRBJ1-1; possibly TRBD1 for D (6 bases). This CDR3 contains 17 residues. V shed 6 bases and J shed 2 bases, with 22 bases lying between them. Looked up from germline, CDR1 is SEHNR and CDR2 is FQNEAQ (reference sequence). The CDR3, as DNA: TGTGCCAGCAGGACCGCGCGGGGGGCGAGTAGTAACACTGAAGCTTTCTTT. This encodes CASRTARGASSNTEAFF. Full variable domain (outside the CDR3, taken from reference TRBV7-9 and TRBJ1-1): DTGVSQNPRHKITKRGQNVTFRCDPISEHNRLYWYRQTLGQGPEFLTYFQNEAQLEKSRLLSDRFSAERPKGSFSTLEIQRTEQGDSAMYLCASRTARGASSNTEAFFGQGTRLTVV.

This clone was found a few times. The J gene is TRBJ2-2, the V gene TRBV19, with 8 bases matching TRBD1. J lost 1 base, V lost 4 bases, and 5 bases had no gene match. CDR1 and CDR2 from the germline V gene are LNHDA and SQIVND (reference sequence). The CDR3 loop spans 16 amino acids. The chain's CDR3 is CASSTTGTGNTGELFF. DNA for the CDR3: TGTGCCAGTAGTACTACCGGGACAGGGAACACCGGGGAGCTGTTTTTT.

The V gene is TRBV18, the J gene TRBJ2-7; 8 nucleotides match TRBD1. Germline CDR1 is KGHSH and CDR2 is LQKENI. The CDR3 extends over 14 amino acids. With V trimmed by 2 bases and J by 3 bases, 3 bases remained unmatched. CDR3 nucleotides: TGTGCCAGCTCACCAGTACAGGGGGGCTACGAGCAGTACTTC. Encoded protein: CASSPVQGGYEQYF.

The chain recombines TRBV5-1 with TRBJ2-5; 8 bases are shared with TRBD2. V dropped 7 bases and J dropped 5; count of bases not matched to a gene: 10. The CDR3 has 14 amino acids. The germline CDR1 and CDR2 sequences are SGHRS and YFSETQ. The CDR3 spells CASSLGASGETQYF. As DNA, the CDR3 is TGCGCCAGCTCCCTAGGGGCTAGCGGGGAGACCCAGTACTTC.

The chain's CDR3 is CASSEGQGRSGSNEKLFF. The DNA of the CDR3 is TGTGCCAGCAGTGAAGGACAGGGCCGAAGCGGTTCTAATGAAAAACTGTTTTTT. The J gene is TRBJ1-4, the V gene TRBV6-1; TRBD1 aligns across 7 bases. Trimming cost V 1 base and J 3 bases; bases outside gene matches: 11. Germline CDR1 MNHNS, CDR2 SASEGT. The CDR3 has 18 residues.

V gene TRBV20-1 combines with J gene TRBJ2-3, with a possible D match to TRBD2 (6 bases). The V gene's germline CDR1 is DFQATT and CDR2 SNEGSKA (reference sequence). This CDR3 has 11 amino acids. V was shortened by 4 bases and J by 6 bases, with 8 bases between the two germline ends. The CDR3 DNA follows: TGCAGTGCTACTCGGGGGGATACGCAGTATTTT. Encoded protein: CSATRGDTQYF.

The chain combines TRBV6-5 with TRBJ2-7; a possible D gene is TRBD1 (5 bases). Between the trimmed V and J ends, which lost 6 bases and 2 bases, there was a span of 8 bases. Germline V gene lookup returns CDR1 MNHEY and CDR2 SVGAGI. The CDR3 contains 12 residues. This CDR3 reads CASRDTTYEQYF. The CDR3 coding sequence is TGTGCCAGCAGGGACACCACCTACGAGCAGTACTTC.

The rearrangement uses TRBV7-9 and TRBJ2-7; tentatively, D is TRBD2 (5 bases). Germline assignment: CDR1 SEHNR and CDR2 FQNEAQ (reference sequence). Deletions cut 1 base from V and 3 bases from J, with 16 bases between. This CDR3 region has 16 residues. CDR3 sequence reads: CASSLGLLAGDYEQYF. The CDR3, as DNA: TGTGCCAGCAGCTTAGGGCTCCTAGCTGGGGACTACGAGCAGTACTTC.

This clone was picked up a small number of times. The CDR3 region is CASSPRGGYNSPLHF. The DNA for the CDR3 is TGTGCCAGCAGCCCCAGGGGAGGGTATAATTCACCCCTCCACTTT. This chain uses TRBV6-2 or TRBV6-3 with TRBJ1-6; D possibly corresponds to TRBD1 (6 bases). V shed 6 bases and J shed 4 bases, with 13 bases lying between them. The CDR3 sequence is 15 residues long. The germline V gene encodes CDR1 MNHEY and CDR2 SVGEGT.

The chain is built from TRBV6-5 and TRBJ1-4, with D perhaps matching TRBD1 (6 bases). Germline lookup yields CDR1 MNHEY and CDR2 SVGAGI. CDR3 length: 15 amino acids. Trimming removed 4 bases from V and 3 bases from J, with 12 bases in between. The CDR3 sequence: CASSLVTGPNEKLFF. The CDR3 bases are TGTGCCAGCAGTTTAGTTACAGGGCCTAATGAAAAACTGTTTTTT.

J is TRBJ1-5 and V is TRBV2; D gene unclear. Germline lookup yields CDR1 SNHLY and CDR2 FYNNEI. Trimming stripped 4 bases from V and 5 bases from J, with 12 bases between. This CDR3 comprises 14 residues. The CDR3 sequence is CASSGPRGDQPQHF. CDR3 nucleotides: TGTGCCAGCAGTGGCCCCCGGGGAGATCAGCCCCAGCATTTT.

The V call is TRBV5-1, the J call TRBJ2-2, with 7 nucleotides matching TRBD1. Germline CDR1 is SGHRS and CDR2 is YFSETQ. The V segment lost 1 base and the J segment 6 bases; nucleotides outside the gene matches: 9. The CDR3 extends over 16 amino acids. The CDR3 DNA is TGCGCCAGCAGCTTGTGGACCACAGGGGACGCCGGGGAGCTGTTTTTT. Residues: CASSLWTTGDAGELFF. The full variable domain, completed using reference TRBV5-1 and TRBJ2-2, is KAGVTQTPRYLIKTRGQQVTLSCSPISGHRSVSWYQQTPGQGLQFLFEYFSETQRNKGNFPGRFSGRQFSNSRSEMNVSTLELGDSALYLCASSLWTTGDAGELFFGEGSRLTVL.

V is TRBV6-1 and J is TRBJ2-2; possibly TRBD1 for D (6 bases). The germline V gene encodes CDR1 MNHNS and CDR2 SASEGT. The CDR3 totals 16 residues. Trimming took 4 bases from V and 0 from J, leaving 12 bases between them. In DNA, the CDR3 is TGTGCCAGCAGTGGCAGGGGCCTTTCGAACACCGGGGAGCTGTTTTTT. Encoded protein: CASSGRGLSNTGELFF.

The rearrangement links TRBV27 to TRBJ2-5; 11 positions match TRBD2. Germline CDR1 and CDR2: MNHEY and SMNVEV (reference sequence). V shed 6 bases and J 5 bases; nucleotides not matched to a gene: 17. The CDR3 runs to 18 residues. The CDR3 region is CASSPSSLLAGVRETQYF. The CDR3 region has the DNA TGTGCCAGCAGCCCCTCTTCCCTACTAGCGGGGGTCCGCGAGACCCAGTACTTC.

The V call is TRBV6-5, the J call TRBJ2-1; 7 bases are shared with TRBD1. Germline lookup yields CDR1 MNHEY and CDR2 SVGAGI. CDR3 length equals 13 residues. The trim removed 8 bases at V and 2 bases at J, leaving 3 bases unmatched. The CDR3 loop reads CASWTGAYNEQFF. The CDR3 DNA follows: TGTGCCAGCTGGACAGGAGCCTACAATGAGCAGTTCTTC.

V is TRBV5-4 and J is TRBJ2-6; D unclear. Trimming left V 0 bases short and J 0 bases short, with 10 bases between. CDR3 length: 17 amino acids. Germline V gene lookup returns CDR1 SGHNT and CDR2 YYREEE (reference sequence). CDR3: CASSLGSHNSGANVLTF. The CDR3 DNA follows: TGTGCCAGCAGCTTGGGTAGCCATAACTCTGGGGCCAACGTCCTGACTTTC.

This clone was seen more than once but under ten times. CDR3 in DNA: TGTGCCAGCAGTTGGACAGGGAGCAATCAGCCCCAGCATTTT. Residues: CASSWTGSNQPQHF. The gene calls are TRBV6-6 and TRBJ1-5; 8 bases are a match to TRBD1. V shed 4 bases, J shed 1 base, and the junction held 0 bases outside the gene matches. The CDR3 length is 14 residues. Germline assignment: CDR1 MNHNY and CDR2 SVGAGI (reference sequence).

The J gene is TRBJ2-7, the V gene TRBV30; TRBD1 matches at 12 bases. This CDR3 comprises 15 residues. The germline gives CDR1 GTSNPN, CDR2 SVGIG (reference sequence). The trim removed 3 bases at V and 5 bases at J, leaving 8 bases unmatched. The CDR3 spells CAWRLPGQGAHEQYF. CDR3 nucleotide sequence: TGTGCCTGGAGGCTCCCGGGACAGGGGGCCCACGAGCAGTACTTC.

The V and J genes are TRBV7-8 and TRBJ1-2, with D maybe TRBD1 (5 bases). The V gene's germline CDR1 is SGHVS and CDR2 FQNEAQ. Trimming took off 5 bases at V and 7 bases at J, with 14 bases between the two ends. CDR3 size: 13 residues. The CDR3 DNA reads as TGTGCCAGCAGCCCACCGGGACTCTCTGGCTACACCTTC. Translation: CASSPPGLSGYTF.

The V gene is TRBV2, the J gene TRBJ1-2; 7 nucleotides match TRBD1. J gave up 5 bases and V 1 base, and 4 bases lay outside the gene matches. CDR3 size: 14 residues. Germline V gene data show CDR1 as SNHLY and CDR2 as FYNNEI. The CDR3 protein is CASSEGTGPYGYTF. The CDR3 bases are TGTGCCAGCAGTGAAGGGACAGGACCTTATGGCTACACCTTC.

This clone came up many times. The chain links TRBV6-5 to TRBJ1-1; D call uncertain. The CDR3 is 14 residues long. The germline V gene encodes CDR1 MNHEY and CDR2 SVGAGI. Trimming pared 7 bases from V and 4 bases from J, leaving 16 bases between. DNA of the CDR3: TGTGCCAGCATTACTCCCGGAGCCGCCACTGAAGCTTTCTTT. Amino acids: CASITPGAATEAFF.

V is TRBV5-4 and J is TRBJ1-4; TRBD1 aligns across 7 bases. In germline, CDR1 is SGHNT, CDR2 YYREEE (reference sequence). There are 14 residues in the CDR3. V trimming: 4 bases; J trimming: 5 bases; junction bases outside the gene matches: 5. Written as DNA, the CDR3 is TGTGCCAGCAGCCCGGGACAGCTGAATGAAAAACTGTTTTTT. Its protein is CASSPGQLNEKLFF.

The rearrangement joins TRBV5-1 to TRBJ2-7; D gene uncertain. The V and J ends lost 0 bases and 5 bases respectively, with 12 bases between them. This CDR3 has 14 amino acids. Germline-derived CDR1 and CDR2 are SGHRS and YFSETQ. CDR3 sequence (DNA): TGCGCCAGCAGCTTGGGAGCTTATCCGGACGAGCAGTACTTC. It specifies CASSLGAYPDEQYF.

This clone was recorded a few times. V gene TRBV16 combines with J gene TRBJ2-7; D might be TRBD2 (6 bases). Trimming cost V 1 base and J 5 bases, with 9 bases left between them. There are 13 residues in the CDR3. Germline assignment: CDR1 KGHSY and CDR2 FQNENV. The CDR3 loop is CASSQFGGDEQYF. The CDR3 coding sequence is TGTGCCAGCAGCCAATTCGGAGGGGACGAGCAGTACTTC.